This T cell receptor beta chain was recovered during a study of blood T cell repertoires in COVID-19 (dated by TCRdb to 2020 to 2022). Broadly, across the study: Samples covering the acute and convalescent phases of COVID-19 were provided by collaborators in the United States, Italy and Spain. Deeply sampled blood TCRbeta repertoires from subjects exposed to, actively infected with, or recovered from COVID-19 were included in the dataset. HLA class I and class II types, where available, came from metadata supplied by the sample provider rather than from assay-based typing. Samples came from the ongoing ImmuneRACE study (first 160 participants) plus 1,254 subjects from 6 global collaborators. A de-identified subject ID, COVID-19 status, age in years and sex were almost always included in the sample metadata. The repertoires were released in a freely available public database meant as a resource for research on the immune response to SARS-CoV-2. The prospective study material was composed of cDNA or gDNA derived from T cells, B-cell-depleted T cells, or PBMCs. Results the study describes overall, beyond this receptor: The amount of clinical and demographic metadata varied by source and participant and was provided uncurated.

Reading from cysteine to phenylalanine, the CDR3 counts 15 amino acids. Only the CDR3 DNA stays, 45 bases, in frame from base 1. The germline V gene sets CDR1 to SNHLY and CDR2 to FYNNEI. Trimming leaves V shorter by 9 bases and J shorter by 4 bases, with the junction holding 10 bases beyond the gene matches. Each collaborating institution followed its own protocols to collect whole blood in K2EDTA tubes. For TCRbeta analysis, collaborators shipped samples in one of three forms: frozen whole blood, isolated PBMCs, or DNA extracted from either of those sample types. With respect to this clone: It has no known antigen specificity. No clone much larger than this one lies a single base away; base qualities are absent.

The immunoSEQ Assay, a bias-controlled multiplex PCR, was used to amplify TCRbeta CDR3 regions from genomic DNA. Concerning the study's data processing: Within the assay, amplification of reference gene primers was used to estimate how many nucleated cells each sample contained. To quantify the absolute abundance of each unique TCRbeta CDR3 rearrangement, sequence reads were collapsed and filtered. For each sample, productive Simpson clonality was calculated as the square root of Simpson's diversity index across productive rearrangements. TCRdb retrieved this table from immuneACCESS and kept in-frame rearrangements only. Not all clones are present; in checked studies, unresolved V genes account for under half, and no reason is known for the remainder. V, J and clone size were drawn from that table, and D and trimming were deduced from the DNA. The sample table holds more than 40,000 clones, of which approximately 83% were seen once. Approximately 15% of the sample belongs to the ten largest clones.

Sequencing was carried out using peripheral blood. This receptor chain uses TRBV2 and TRBJ2-2, and 8 junctional nucleotides match TRBD2. This TCR was sampled from a human donor in a cohort sampled during active COVID-19. The donor label of this sample is uncertain. The DNA reads as follows: TGTGCCAGTTCCGTAGCGGGGTCGGGCACCGGGGAGCTGTTTTTT. Its protein is CASSVAGSGTGELFF.